This T cell receptor beta chain was identified in a study of blood T cell repertoires in COVID-19. The overall study: Whether acute or convalescent, the COVID-19 samples came from the United States, Italy and Spain. The cDNA or gDNA used as material had been derived from T cells, B-cell-depleted T cells, or PBMCs.

The germline V and J ends were trimmed by 6 bases and 2 bases, with 10 bases remaining between them. The CDR3 runs to 13 residues. Germline V gives CDR1 SNHLY, CDR2 FYNNEI. The authors' processing: Estimated nucleated cell counts came from reference gene primer amplification. Profiling relied on immunoSEQ multiplex PCR, and the TCRdb table lists in-frame clones only, not all of them. V, J and clone size derive from that table, while D and trimming were established from the DNA sequence. This sample carries about 79,000 clones, 85% to 90% of them seen once, and the ten largest clones take under 6%. This clonotype originated in a man aged 50 to 60 with active COVID-19. V is TRBV2 and J is TRBJ1-1; D gene uncertain. The sample taken for sequencing was peripheral blood. The CDR3 is CASRGSTNTEAFF. The CDR3 coding sequence is TGTGCCAGCAGGGGCTCCACTAACACTGAAGCTTTCTTT.